The 30 T cell receptor beta chains listed next were all sequenced from one sample in a study of blood T cells in healthy people across ages. Then a second PCR, running roughly 7 to 11 cycles, was carried out with a sample-barcoded 5' primer and a J-beta primer mix. Via MiXCR, TCRdb re-called the 5' RACE reads, giving one row per CDR3 protein. The sample yields 1,500,000 or so distinct CDR3 sequences, around 59% seen once. Input material: blood. The receptors shown here come from a man between 18 and 29 years old in good health.

The V and J genes are TRBV9 and TRBJ1-1, with D uncertain. V dropped 4 bases and J dropped 1 base, with 11 bases sitting between them. Germline values: CDR1 SGDLS, CDR2 YYNGEE. The CDR3 contains 14 residues. Here the CDR3 reads CASSTQDSNTEAFF. CDR3 DNA: TGTGCCAGCAGCACCCAGGACTCGAACACTGAAGCTTTCTTT.

The J gene is TRBJ2-1, the V gene TRBV12-3 or TRBV12-4; D is tentatively TRBD1 or TRBD2 (6 bases each). The CDR3 covers 15 residues. Trimming shortened V by 2 bases and J by 2 bases, and 10 bases separated the two germline ends. The CDR3 DNA follows: TGTGCCAGCAGTTTAAAGGGGGGCCCCTACAATGAGCAGTTCTTC. Its protein product is CASSLKGGPYNEQFF.

This chain joins TRBV14 and TRBJ2-5; D gene unclear. This CDR3 is 14 amino acids long. The V end lost 0 bases, the J end lost 4 bases, and 9 bases lay between the germline ends. Germline CDR1 reads SGHDN; CDR2 reads FVKESK. The CDR3 loop is CASSQDMVIETQYF. As DNA, the CDR3 is TGTGCCAGCAGCCAAGATATGGTAATAGAGACCCAGTACTTC.

In this sample, this clonotype turned up a few times. The chain combines TRBV6-6 with TRBJ2-4; 7 nucleotides line up with TRBD1. With the DNA end fitting TRBJ2-7 better, the J assignment may be wrong. CDR3 length: 15 amino acids. Germline CDR1 reads MNHNY; CDR2 reads SVGAGI (reference sequence). The CDR3 nucleotides are TGTGCCAGCAGTTACTCGAAGACAGGGCCCTACGAGCAGTACTTC. The encoded protein is CASSYSKTGPYEQYF.

This clonotype has a handful of counts. V gene TRBV7-2 combines with J gene TRBJ2-7; D gene unclear. The better agreement between TRBJ2-5 and the DNA end casts doubt on the J call. Germline values: CDR1 SGHTA, CDR2 FQGNSA. The CDR3 totals 15 residues. CDR3 sequence reads: CASSLESQTGETQYF. CDR3 DNA: TGTGCCAGCAGCTTAGAGAGCCAGACTGGAGAGACCCAGTACTTC.

CDR3 DNA: TGTGCCAGCAGCCTAATTATCCAGTACGAGCAGTACTTC. Encoded protein: CASSLIIQYEQYF. The chain recombines TRBV7-2 with TRBJ2-7, with no clear D. Trimming stripped 5 bases from V and 4 bases from J, with 12 bases between. This CDR3 is built from 13 residues. CDR1 and CDR2 (germline): SGHTA, FQGNSA.

This clonotype was seen more than once but under ten times. This chain uses TRBV5-1 with TRBJ2-7, with a possible D match to TRBD1 (5 bases). Trimming pared 3 bases from V and 7 bases from J, leaving 17 bases between. The V gene's germline CDR1 is SGHRS and CDR2 YFSETQ. The CDR3 is 14 amino acids. CDR3 sequence reads: CASSWNVGAREQYF. The CDR3 DNA reads as TGCGCCAGCAGCTGGAATGTAGGGGCGAGGGAGCAGTACTTC.

DNA for the CDR3: TGTGCCAGCAGTTTATATGCGGGTATCAATGAGCAGTACTTC. It specifies CASSLYAGINEQYF. V gene TRBV27 combines with J gene TRBJ2-7; possibly TRBD2 for D (5 bases). This CDR3 spans 14 amino acids. V dropped 1 base and J dropped 7 bases, with 14 bases sitting between them. Per germline, CDR1 MNHEY and CDR2 SMNVEV (reference sequence).

The V gene is TRBV20-1, the J gene TRBJ2-2, with 7 positions matching TRBD2. The germline V gene encodes CDR1 DFQATT and CDR2 SNEGSKA (reference sequence). Germline trimming cut 6 bases from V and 5 bases from J; bases unmatched to any gene: 0. This CDR3 is built from 11 residues. As DNA, the CDR3 is TGCAGTGCAGCGGGGACCGGGGAGCTGTTTTTT. Its translation: CSAAGTGELFF.

This clonotype was observed a few times. In DNA, the CDR3 is TGCAGCGTTGAAAGGGTATTGGACACTGAAGCTTTCTTT. Protein product: CSVERVLDTEAFF. This chain links TRBV29-1 with TRBJ1-1; no clear D. V was shortened by 2 bases and J by 3 bases, with 10 bases between the two germline ends. Germline V gives CDR1 SQVTM, CDR2 ANQGSEA. CDR3 size: 13 residues. Combining the CDR3 with reference TRBV29-1 and TRBJ1-1 gives the whole variable domain SAVISQKPSRDICQRGTSLTIQCQVDSQVTMMFWYRQQPGQSLTLIATANQGSEATYESGFVIDKFPISRPNLTFSTLTVSNMSPEDSSIYLCSVERVLDTEAFFGQGTRLTVV.

CDR3 sequence (DNA): TGTGCCAGCAGCTTAGGCCTCCGGGACAGGGGCGACCAAGAGACCCAGTACTTC. This gives the protein CASSLGLRDRGDQETQYF. This chain connects TRBV7-6 to TRBJ2-5; TRBD1 aligns across 10 bases. V shed 1 base and J 0 bases; nucleotides not matched to a gene: 8. The V gene's germline CDR1 is SGHVS and CDR2 FNYEAQ. The CDR3 runs to 18 residues.

The chain carries TRBV7-6 and TRBJ2-1; 9 bases are shared with TRBD2. Germline CDR1 and CDR2: SGHVS and FNYEAQ. This CDR3 has 15 residues. V lost 5 bases and J lost 9; bases outside the gene matches: 11. CDR3 loop: CASSPSSSGSPEQFF. The CDR3, as DNA: TGTGCCAGCAGCCCTTCTAGTAGCGGGAGCCCTGAGCAGTTCTTC.

The genes are TRBV7-2 and TRBJ2-2, with TRBD2 matching 11 bases. CDR1 and CDR2 (germline): SGHTA, FQGNSA. Unmatched junction bases numbered 3, after V lost 0 bases and J lost 6 bases. This CDR3 is 16 amino acids long. The CDR3 sequence is CASSLASGGAPGELFF. The CDR3 region has the DNA TGTGCCAGCAGCTTAGCTAGCGGGGGGGCTCCCGGGGAGCTGTTTTTT. Supplemented by reference TRBV7-2 and TRBJ2-2, the full variable domain reads GAGVSQSPSNKVTEKGKDVELRCDPISGHTALYWYRQSLGQGLEFLIYFQGNSAPDKSGLPSDRFSAERTGGSVSTLTIQRTQQEDSAVYLCASSLASGGAPGELFFGEGSRLTVL.

This chain joins TRBV4-1 and TRBJ2-4, with D uncertain. TRBJ2-7 matches the DNA end more closely, so the J call is doubtful. The CDR3 runs to 16 residues. Per germline, CDR1 MGHRA and CDR2 YSYEKL. CDR3: CASSQALLRRPYEQYF. The CDR3 bases are TGCGCCAGCAGCCAAGCCCTCCTTAGGCGGCCCTACGAGCAGTACTTC.

The chain combines TRBV4-3 with TRBJ2-7, with TRBD1 matching over 9 bases. The junction had 8 bases not matched to a gene; V was cut back by 1 base and J by 1 base. The CDR3 is made up of 17 amino acids. Germline V gene sequence: CDR1 LGHNA, CDR2 YSLEER. The CDR3 loop is CASSQGFGTGISYEQYF. CDR3 DNA sequence: TGCGCCAGCAGCCAAGGATTTGGGACAGGGATTTCCTACGAGCAGTACTTC.

J is TRBJ2-5 and V is TRBV6-6; 9 nucleotides line up with TRBD1. Trimming removed 11 bases from V and 5 bases from J; junction bases left unmatched: 9. The V gene's germline CDR1 is MNHNY and CDR2 SVGAGI (reference sequence). There are 13 residues in the CDR3. CDR3 loop: CAGRDRVLETQYF. The CDR3 DNA is TGTGCCGGCCGGGACAGGGTATTGGAGACCCAGTACTTC.

This chain connects TRBV6-1 to TRBJ1-1, with D possibly TRBD1 on 5 matching bases. Per the germline V gene, CDR1 is MNHNS and CDR2 is SASEGT. This CDR3 has 13 residues. Trimming cost V 7 bases and J 12 bases, with 21 bases left between them. The CDR3 loop reads CASTEVGARATFF. CDR3 nucleotides: TGTGCCAGCACCGAGGTGGGAGCCAGGGCCACTTTCTTT.

This clonotype was counted only a few times. The genes are TRBV27 and TRBJ2-1; D unclear. With 3 bases removed from V and 6 bases from J, the gap between germline ends came to 6 bases. CDR1 and CDR2 from the germline V gene are MNHEY and SMNVEV (reference sequence). This CDR3 contains 12 residues. In DNA form, the CDR3 reads TGTGCCAGCAGTTTCCAGAGCAATGAGCAGTTCTTC. It yields the protein CASSFQSNEQFF.

As regards this clonotype: One end of the junction varies from germline; a read error may be responsible. The chain joins TRBV4-1 to TRBJ2-7; the match to TRBD1 covers 7 bases. Germline CDR1 reads MGHRA; CDR2 reads YSYEKL. The CDR3 has 16 residues. DNA of the CDR3: TGCGCCAGCAGGCAAGCTTTTGGGGGACAGACCTACGAGCAGTACTTC. Residues: CASRQAFGGQTYEQYF.

This clonotype has only a few counts. V and J are TRBV11-3 and TRBJ2-3; the D is unclear. The CDR3 length is 13 residues. The germline gives CDR1 SGHNT, CDR2 YENEEA. V lost 4 bases, J lost 2 bases, and 7 bases lay in between. The CDR3 DNA reads as TGTGCCAGCAGCTCCGCCCCCACAGATACGCAGTATTTT. Translating gives CASSSAPTDTQYF.

CDR3 in amino acids: CSEQRGGTIEQYF. The CDR3 coding sequence is TGCAGTGAGCAGCGGGGGGGGACGATTGAGCAGTACTTC. This sequence joins TRBV20-1 and TRBJ2-1; 10 positions agree with TRBD2. The J call could be wrong; TRBJ2-7 is a better fit for the DNA end. Germline assignment: CDR1 DFQATT and CDR2 SNEGSKA (reference sequence). This CDR3 comprises 13 residues.

The J gene is TRBJ1-2, the V gene TRBV6-6, with D perhaps TRBD1 (5 bases). Germline loops: CDR1 MNHNY, CDR2 SVGAGI (reference sequence). V was pared by 2 bases and J by 6 bases, with 16 bases between. This CDR3 has 15 amino acids. The CDR3 sequence is CASSYPHQGANGYTF. In nucleotides, the CDR3 is TGTGCCAGCAGTTACCCCCATCAGGGAGCCAATGGCTACACCTTC.

This clonotype was detected a few times. The V call is TRBV7-8, the J call TRBJ2-5, with D maybe TRBD2 (5 bases). V lost 1 base, J lost 1 base, and 13 bases lay in between. The CDR3 runs to 16 residues. In germline, CDR1 is SGHVS, CDR2 FQNEAQ. CDR3 bases: TGTGCCAGCAGCTTAGGAAGGCTAGCTGCCCAAGAGACCCAGTACTTC. This codes for CASSLGRLAAQETQYF.

This chain uses TRBV6-2 or TRBV6-3 with TRBJ1-1; D is possibly TRBD1 (5 bases). The CDR3 is 16 residues long. Trimming took off 5 bases at V and 3 bases at J, with 19 bases between the two ends. Germline assignment: CDR1 MNHEY and CDR2 SVGEGT. The CDR3 DNA reads TGTGCCAGCAGTCCTACAGGACGACCTAGGGACACTGAAGCTTTCTTT. It translates to CASSPTGRPRDTEAFF.

This clonotype was found a few times. The chain links TRBV6-6 to TRBJ1-4; 9 nucleotides align to TRBD1. Germline V gives CDR1 MNHNY, CDR2 SVGAGI (reference sequence). V shed 5 bases and J 15 bases; nucleotides not matched to a gene: 7. CDR3 length: 12 amino acids. CDR3 sequence: CASSGDRGRMFF. DNA for the CDR3: TGTGCCAGCAGTGGTGACAGGGGGAGGATGTTTTTT.

This clonotype was seen once. The V call is TRBV20-1, the J call TRBJ2-5; no reliable D call. The CDR3 has 14 amino acids. The V gene lost 0 bases and the J gene lost 1 base, with 9 bases spanning the gap. Germline assignment: CDR1 DFQATT and CDR2 SNEGSKA (reference sequence). The CDR3 DNA is TGCAGTGCTAGAGATGGCGCCGTCCAAGAGACCCAGTACTTC. Translation: CSARDGAVQETQYF.

The CDR3 reads CASSQGKGFDTEAFF. The CDR3 DNA is TGCGCCAGCAGCCAAGGAAAGGGTTTTGACACTGAAGCTTTCTTT. V and J are TRBV4-3 and TRBJ1-1, with no clear D. Trimming shortened V by 1 base and J by 3 bases, and 12 bases separated the two germline ends. The germline V gene encodes CDR1 LGHNA and CDR2 YSLEER. This CDR3 has 15 residues.

The chain has TRBV4-1 and TRBJ2-1, with D possibly matching TRBD1 (6 bases). V was trimmed by 4 bases and J by 0 bases, leaving 13 bases between them. Looked up from germline, CDR1 is MGHRA and CDR2 is YSYEKL. The CDR3 has 16 amino acids. The CDR3 coding sequence is TGCGCCAGCAGCCGCCTGGGGGCGAGCTCCTACAATGAGCAGTTCTTC. Encoded protein: CASSRLGASSYNEQFF.

Here the CDR3 reads CSARYPAGKLTDTQYF. CDR3 sequence (DNA): TGCAGTGCTAGATACCCAGCGGGAAAGCTAACAGATACGCAGTATTTT. The chain links TRBV20-1 to TRBJ2-3, with 7 bases that match TRBD2. The CDR3 runs to 16 residues. Germline-derived CDR1 and CDR2 are DFQATT and SNEGSKA (reference sequence). The V gene end was trimmed by 2 bases and the J gene end by 3 bases; junction bases not matched to a gene: 11.

The V call is TRBV4-1, the J call TRBJ2-2; D might be TRBD2 (5 bases). This CDR3 is 14 amino acids long. With 3 bases removed from V and 5 bases from J, the gap between germline ends came to 10 bases. Germline V gives CDR1 MGHRA, CDR2 YSYEKL. The CDR3 region has the DNA TGCGCCAGCAGCCATGACGGAGGAACCGGGGAGCTGTTTTTT. This gives the protein CASSHDGGTGELFF.